This is a list of T cell receptor beta chains from one sample in a study of T-cell memory formation after mild COVID-19. TCRdb ran MiXCR on the 5' RACE reads and lists one entry per CDR3 protein. This sample yields tens of thousands of distinct CDR3 sequences, of which 10% to 15% are seen a single time; roughly a quarter belongs to the top ten. Sequenced input: PBMCs or a T cell subset sorted from them (not recorded which). The origin of the receptors is an adult woman who had mild COVID-19 (a few samples of this study predate the infection). Cell type and time point are not known. The CDR3 runs from the conserved cysteine through the conserved F or W. Fields, in order: D gene, V gene, clone size, J gene, CDR3 DNA, CDR3 protein. D genes are given only for firm matches. Some rows mark clone size as missing; the rest say once, few, many or name a class of expanded clone.

-	TRBV12-3/TRBV12-4	few	TRBJ2-2	TGTGCCAGCAGTTGGGGCCCCGGGGAGCTGTTTTTT	CASSWGPGELFF
-	TRBV12-3/TRBV12-4	few	TRBJ2-3	TGTGCCAGCAGCCCCTCCCAATTAAGGAGCACAGATACGCAGTATTTT	CASSPSQLRSTDTQYF
TRBD2	TRBV20-1	few	TRBJ2-7	TGCAGTGCTAGACAAAAGCGGGAGGTCTACGAGCAGTACTTC	CSARQKREVYEQYF
TRBD1	TRBV7-8	few	TRBJ1-1	TGTGCCAGCAGCACCGGGACAGGGGCGCAGCAAGCTTTCTTT	CASSTGTGAQQAFF
TRBD1	TRBV7-2	few	TRBJ1-1	TGTGCCAGCAGCTTCGGGACAGCCAACACTGAAGCTTTCTTT	CASSFGTANTEAFF
-	TRBV5-6	few	TRBJ1-5	TGTGCCAGCAGCTTGCGGTCCGGAGTCAATCAGCCCCAGCATTTT	CASSLRSGVNQPQHF
TRBD1	TRBV6-1	-	TRBJ1-2	TGTGACAGCAGTGAAGGTGGACAGGGGGCTGACGGCTACACCTTC	CDSSEGGQGADGYTF
TRBD1	TRBV12-3/TRBV12-4	few	TRBJ1-2	TGTGCCAGCAGTTTAGCCCCTTTCCCCCCGACAGGGGGCGATGGCTACACCTTC	CASSLAPFPPTGGDGYTF
TRBD2	TRBV12-3/TRBV12-4	few	TRBJ2-1	TGTGCCAGCAGTCCACCCAGCGGGACCCCCAATGAGCAGTTCTTC	CASSPPSGTPNEQFF
TRBD1	TRBV6-2/TRBV6-3	-	TRBJ2-3	TGTGCCAGCAGTTCAGGACAGGATGAAACAGATACGCAGTATTTT	CASSSGQDETDTQYF
TRBD2	TRBV29-1	few	TRBJ2-3	TGCAGCGCTCCCGGCGGGGACTACCGCACAGATACGCAGTATTTT	CSAPGGDYRTDTQYF
TRBD1	TRBV9	-	TRBJ2-1	TGTGCCAGCAGCGCAGGGGGCATAGTCAATGAGCAGTTCTTC	CASSAGGIVNEQFF
-	TRBV7-3	few	TRBJ1-1	TGTGCCAGCAGCTTATTGGGGGGCGCCGGGAACACTGAAGCTTTCTTT	CASSLLGGAGNTEAFF
-	TRBV12-3/TRBV12-4	-	TRBJ2-2	TGTGCCAGCAGTTTGGGCAGGGGCGGAACCGGGGAGCTGTTTTTT	CASSLGRGGTGELFF
-	TRBV25-1	few	TRBJ2-7	TGTGCCAGCAGCACAGGGACTTACGAGCAGTACTTC	CASSTGTYEQYF
-	TRBV6-5	few	TRBJ1-2	TGTGCCAGCAGTTGGGGAGGTCCCCACTGGGGCTACACCTTC	CASSWGGPHWGYTF
-	TRBV12-3/TRBV12-4	-	TRBJ2-1	TGTGCCAGCAGTTTACTGGCCTCCTACAATGAGCAGTTCTTC	CASSLLASYNEQFF
TRBD1	TRBV29-1	-	TRBJ1-1	TGCAGCGTAAGGACAGGGGCCACTGAAGCTTTCTTT	CSVRTGATEAFF
-	TRBV6-1	few	TRBJ2-7	TGTGCCAGCAGAGGGTTGGCTACCTACGAGCAGTACTTC	CASRGLATYEQYF
-	TRBV5-1	few	TRBJ1-2	TGCGCCAGCAGCTTGGACGAGTTCCCGACTAACTATGGCTACACCTTC	CASSLDEFPTNYGYTF
-	TRBV12-3/TRBV12-4	many	TRBJ2-7	TGTGCCAGCAGTTTGAAAGGGGGAGCAAACGAGCAGTACTTC	CASSLKGGANEQYF
-	TRBV24-1	-	TRBJ1-2	TGTGCCACCAGTGATTATAGTGGCAGGGTAGATGGCTACACCTTC	CATSDYSGRVDGYTF
TRBD2	TRBV27	once	TRBJ2-1	TGTGCCAGCAGTCTAGCGGGAGGGCCTAGGTCCTACAATGAGCAGTTCTTC	CASSLAGGPRSYNEQFF
-	TRBV7-9	-	TRBJ2-7	TGTGACAGCAGCTTAGATTGGGTCCCCTACGAGCAGTACTTC	CDSSLDWVPYEQYF
TRBD1	TRBV2	-	TRBJ2-1	TGTGCCAGCAGTGAAGCGCCCCAGGGGGCCTACAATGAGCAGTTCTTC	CASSEAPQGAYNEQFF
TRBD1	TRBV23-1	few	TRBJ2-7	TGCGCCAGCAGTCAAGAGAGTTTCGCTGGGACAGGGTTATACCGCTACGAGCAGTACTTC	CASSQESFAGTGLYRYEQYF
-	TRBV6-5	-	TRBJ1-1	TGTGCCAGCACCGTATTTGGAGCGGACACTGAAGCTTTCTTT	CASTVFGADTEAFF
-	TRBV19	-	TRBJ2-5	TGTGCCAGTAGTATAGATTCGGGGATGAAAGAGACCCAGTACTTC	CASSIDSGMKETQYF
TRBD1	TRBV7-9	-	TRBJ1-1	TGTGCCAGCAGCGACAGGGGACGATCAGCTGGCGACACTGAAGCTTTCTTT	CASSDRGRSAGDTEAFF
-	TRBV2	-	TRBJ1-5	TGTGCCAGCAGTGAGGGGATAAATCAGCCCCAGCATTTT	CASSEGINQPQHF
-	TRBV29-1	-	TRBJ2-7	TGCAGCGTTGAAATGGGGAACAACGAGCAGTACTTC	CSVEMGNNEQYF
-	TRBV29-1	-	TRBJ2-6	TGCAGCGTTGTCGTTGGGGGGGCCAACGTCCTGACTTTC	CSVVVGGANVLTF
-	TRBV5-6	few	TRBJ2-7	TGTGCCAGCAGCTTGGGGCCAGCCTACGAGCAGTACTTC	CASSLGPAYEQYF
-	TRBV24-1	-	TRBJ2-5	TGTGCCACCAGGGGGACCGGCACCCAAGAGACCCAGTACTTC	CATRGTGTQETQYF
TRBD1	TRBV7-3	few	TRBJ2-7	TGTGCCAGCAGCTTAGACAGGGGGATCTACGAGCAGTACTTC	CASSLDRGIYEQYF
-	TRBV6-5	-	TRBJ2-2	TGTGCCAGCAGTTATGGGACCGGGGAGCTGTTTTTT	CASSYGTGELFF
-	TRBV4-2	-	TRBJ1-1	TGTGCCAGCAGCTCCTTCGGACGGTCCGCCCTGGGTGTTGAAGCTTTCTTT	CASSSFGRSALGVEAFF
TRBD2	TRBV4-1	few	TRBJ2-2	TGCGCCAGCAGCCAAGGGCTAGCGGGGGGCCCCGCGAACACCGGGGAGCTGTTTTTT	CASSQGLAGGPANTGELFF
TRBD1	TRBV12-3/TRBV12-4	many	TRBJ2-2	TGTGCCAGCAGTTTACCCGACAGGGTGAACACCGGGGAGCTGTTTTTT	CASSLPDRVNTGELFF
-	TRBV29-1	-	TRBJ2-7	TGCAGCGTTGAAGATCCGTCCTACGAGCAGTACTTC	CSVEDPSYEQYF
TRBD2	TRBV5-6	few	TRBJ2-5	TGTGCCAGCAGCCCGTGGACTAGTCCGGCCCAGTACTTC	CASSPWTSPAQYF
TRBD2	TRBV5-1	-	TRBJ2-7	TGCGCCAGCAGCGTAGCGGGAGGCCTCTACGAGCAGTACTTC	CASSVAGGLYEQYF
TRBD1	TRBV2	few	TRBJ2-7	TGTGCCAGCAGTGAGGGACAGGGTCTACCCTACGAGCAGTACTTC	CASSEGQGLPYEQYF
TRBD1	TRBV9	few	TRBJ2-2	TGTGCCAGCAGCGACACAGGGGATACCGGGGAGCTGTTTTTT	CASSDTGDTGELFF
-	TRBV4-1	-	TRBJ2-7	TGCGCCAGCAGCCTAACTGGGCGAGGGTACGAGCAGTACTTC	CASSLTGRGYEQYF
-	TRBV29-1	-	TRBJ2-5	TGCAGCGTCGGTGGGGGAGCACTTCAGTACTTC	CSVGGGALQYF
-	TRBV11-2	-	TRBJ2-5	TGTGCCAGCAGCTTAGAGTGGGGGCAAGAGACCCAGTACTTC	CASSLEWGQETQYF
TRBD2	TRBV5-1	few	TRBJ2-5	TGCGCCAGCAGCTTGACTAGCGGGGGCCAAGAGACCCAGTACTTC	CASSLTSGGQETQYF
-	TRBV12-3/TRBV12-4	-	TRBJ2-2	TGTGCCAGCAGTTCTGGATCCGGGGAGCTGTTTTTT	CASSSGSGELFF
-	TRBV5-1	-	TRBJ2-7	TGCGCCAGCAGCTACAGCCCTCCTTACGAGCAGTACTTC	CASSYSPPYEQYF